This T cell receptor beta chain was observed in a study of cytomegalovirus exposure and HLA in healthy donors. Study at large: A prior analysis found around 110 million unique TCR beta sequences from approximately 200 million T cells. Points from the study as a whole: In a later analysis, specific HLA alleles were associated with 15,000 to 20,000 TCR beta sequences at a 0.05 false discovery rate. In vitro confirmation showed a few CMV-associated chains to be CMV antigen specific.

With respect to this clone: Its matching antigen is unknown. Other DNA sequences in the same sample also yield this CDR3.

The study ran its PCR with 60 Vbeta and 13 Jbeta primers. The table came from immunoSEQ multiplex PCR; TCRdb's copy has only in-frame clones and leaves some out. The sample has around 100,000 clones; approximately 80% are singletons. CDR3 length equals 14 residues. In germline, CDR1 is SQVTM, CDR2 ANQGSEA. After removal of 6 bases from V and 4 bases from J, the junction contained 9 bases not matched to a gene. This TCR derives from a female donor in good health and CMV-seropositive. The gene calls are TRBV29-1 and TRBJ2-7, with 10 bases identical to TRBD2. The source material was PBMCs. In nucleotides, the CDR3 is TGCAGCGTAGAGCTAGCGGGAGCCGTTTACGAGCAGTACTTC. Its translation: CSVELAGAVYEQYF.